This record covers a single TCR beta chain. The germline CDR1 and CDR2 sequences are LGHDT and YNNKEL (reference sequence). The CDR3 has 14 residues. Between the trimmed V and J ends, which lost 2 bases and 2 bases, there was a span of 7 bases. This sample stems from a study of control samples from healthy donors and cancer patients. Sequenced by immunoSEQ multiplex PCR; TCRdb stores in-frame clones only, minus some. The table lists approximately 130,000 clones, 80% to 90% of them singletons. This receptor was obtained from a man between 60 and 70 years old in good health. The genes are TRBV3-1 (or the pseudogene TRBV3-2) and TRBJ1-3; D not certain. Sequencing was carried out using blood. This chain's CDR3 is CASSQQGTGNTIYF. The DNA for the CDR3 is TGTGCCAGCAGCCAACAAGGGACTGGAAACACCATATATTTT.